This T cell receptor (beta chain) appears in the sequencing data of a study of radiotherapy plus CTLA-4 blockade in lung cancer. Overall study context: Of the patients, 15% to 20% showed objective responses and roughly 30% attained disease control.

Assay used: immunoSEQ multiplex PCR; TCRdb lists only in-frame clones, some missing. The profile shows roughly 30,000 clones, approximately 80% of them singletons. The length of the CDR3 is 14 residues. The V segment lost 2 bases and the J segment 3 bases; nucleotides outside the gene matches: 2. Germline V CDR1 and CDR2: ENHRY, SYGVKD. The study treated chemo-refractory metastatic non-small-cell lung cancer patients with focal radiation plus ipilimumab CTLA-4 blockade. Concerning this clone: The target antigen is unknown.

Study findings and constraints: Alongside interferon-beta, early blood T cell clone dynamics were reportedly the best predictor of response. Radiotherapy was combined with ipilimumab, and tumor-derived TCR clones then expanded in blood.

The chain links TRBV10-3 to TRBJ2-3, with TRBD1 identical over 7 bases. The sequences come from peripheral blood, collected from a patient treated with radiotherapy plus ipilimumab. This TCR derives from a human donor with non-small cell lung cancer that progressed on radiotherapy plus ipilimumab. CDR3 nucleotides: TGTGCCATCAGTGAGACAGGGGAAACAGATACGCAGTATTTT. This codes for CAISETGETDTQYF.